Below, 27 T cell receptor beta chains from the same sample are listed, as sequenced in a study of cytomegalovirus exposure and HLA in healthy donors. Here immunoSEQ multiplex PCR was the method, and the copy in TCRdb shows in-frame clones only, minus some. This sample has under 200,000 clones, with roughly 90% found just once. The source material was PBMCs. These receptors originate from a woman between 25 and 40 years old in good health and CMV-seronegative.

This chain links TRBV4-3 with TRBJ2-5; tentative D call: TRBD2 (6 bases). V was cut by 2 bases and J by 5 bases, with 15 bases left in between. Germline V gene data show CDR1 as LGHNA and CDR2 as YSLEER. CDR3 length equals 15 residues. CDR3 sequence (DNA): TGCGCCAGCAGCCAACGCGAGCGGGCCGGGGAGACCCAGTACTTC. It specifies CASSQRERAGETQYF.

CDR3 nucleotides: TGCGCCAGCTCCCGGGGGGGAGTCACGAAACACACAGATACGCAGTATTTT. Its translation is CASSRGGVTKHTDTQYF. The chain is built from TRBV4-1 and TRBJ2-3, with 8 bases that match TRBD2. The CDR3 totals 17 residues. Per germline, CDR1 MGHRA and CDR2 YSYEKL. The V segment lost 8 bases and the J segment 2 bases; nucleotides outside the gene matches: 15.

The CDR3 DNA sequence: TGCGCCAGCAGTTCCCAAACAGGGGATGAGCAGTACTTC. Translating it yields CASSSQTGDEQYF. The chain carries TRBV5-1 and TRBJ2-7; TRBD1 matches 7 bases. The length of the CDR3 is 13 residues. Germline-derived CDR1 and CDR2 are SGHRS and YFSETQ. The V gene end was trimmed by 5 bases and the J gene end by 7 bases; junction bases not matched to a gene: 9. Together with reference TRBV5-1 and TRBJ2-7, the CDR3 gives the full variable domain: KAGVTQTPRYLIKTRGQQVTLSCSPISGHRSVSWYQQTPGQGLQFLFEYFSETQRNKGNFPGRFSGRQFSNSRSEMNVSTLELGDSALYLCASSSQTGDEQYFGPGTRLTVT.

Comment on this clone: This sample also contains other DNA sequences that code for the same CDR3. J is TRBJ2-2 and V is TRBV9, with D uncertain. The germline V gene encodes CDR1 SGDLS and CDR2 YYNGEE. The V gene lost 0 bases and the J gene lost 6 bases, with 6 bases spanning the gap. This CDR3 has 13 amino acids. The CDR3 nucleotides read TGTGCCAGCAGCGTAGACGCCCCCGGGGAGCTGTTTTTT. Translation gives CASSVDAPGELFF.

V and J are TRBV27 and TRBJ1-3; 7 bases fit TRBD1. CDR3 size: 14 residues. The V segment lost 4 bases and the J segment 4 bases; nucleotides outside the gene matches: 4. CDR1 and CDR2 from the germline V gene are MNHEY and SMNVEV (reference sequence). The CDR3 region has the DNA TGTGCCAGCAGTTCCGGGACAGTAGGAAACACCATATATTTT. Translation gives CASSSGTVGNTIYF.

The chain recombines TRBV7-2 with TRBJ1-1; 7 bases align to TRBD1. Germline CDR1 is SGHTA and CDR2 is FQGNSA. This CDR3 has 11 amino acids. J gave up 11 bases and V 5 bases, and 5 bases lay outside the gene matches. CDR3 residues: CASSAGQIAFF. The DNA for the CDR3 is TGTGCCAGCAGCGCGGGACAGATCGCTTTCTTT. Drawing the rest from reference TRBV7-2 and TRBJ1-1, the complete variable domain is GAGVSQSPSNKVTEKGKDVELRCDPISGHTALYWYRQSLGQGLEFLIYFQGNSAPDKSGLPSDRFSAERTGGSVSTLTIQRTQQEDSAVYLCASSAGQIAFFGQGTRLTVV.

V gene TRBV16 combines with J gene TRBJ2-7; 10 bases fit TRBD2. V lost 0 bases to trimming and J lost 7 bases; unmatched junction nucleotides: 6. CDR3 length: 15 amino acids. The V gene's germline CDR1 is KGHSY and CDR2 FQNENV. The CDR3 region has the DNA TGTGCCAGCAGCCAATCCAAAGCGGGAGGGAGTGAGCAGTACTTC. Its translation is CASSQSKAGGSEQYF.

The CDR3 sequence: CASSLEGASGPQHF. CDR3 nucleotides: TGTGCCAGCAGCTTGGAAGGGGCTTCTGGGCCCCAGCATTTT. The V gene is TRBV5-5, the J gene TRBJ1-5; D may be TRBD1 (5 bases). Germline V gene lookup returns CDR1 SGHKS and CDR2 YYEKEE (reference sequence). The CDR3 has 14 amino acids. The V end was cut by 0 bases, the J end by 9 bases, with 13 bases between.

J is TRBJ1-2 and V is TRBV11-1, with 8 bases identical to TRBD1. V was clipped by 4 bases and J by 7 bases; unmatched bases: 14. The CDR3 is 16 residues long. The V gene's germline CDR1 is SGHAT and CDR2 FQDESV (reference sequence). CDR3 in amino acids: CASSSVLTTGVSGYTF. The CDR3 DNA reads TGTGCCAGCAGCTCCGTCTTAACGACAGGGGTGTCTGGCTACACCTTC.

The chain carries TRBV7-9 and TRBJ2-1, with D tentatively TRBD1 (6 bases). CDR1 is SEHNR, CDR2 FQNEAQ, per germline (reference sequence). Trimming pared 3 bases from V and 7 bases from J, leaving 13 bases between. This CDR3 region has 14 residues. In DNA form, the CDR3 reads TGTGCCAGCAGCTTGGCAGGGGTGGGTAATGAGCAGTTCTTC. Its protein product is CASSLAGVGNEQFF.

The CDR3 coding sequence is TGTGCCAGCAGCCCTACCGACAGGACCTACGAGCAGTACTTC. Translated: CASSPTDRTYEQYF. The gene calls are TRBV7-6 and TRBJ2-7; D is perhaps TRBD1 (6 bases). V lost 5 bases and J 2 bases, leaving 13 bases between the germline ends. This CDR3 region has 14 residues. Germline values: CDR1 SGHVS, CDR2 FNYEAQ.

This chain connects TRBV7-6 to TRBJ2-3, with TRBD1 matching 7 bases. This CDR3 comprises 16 residues. V dropped 3 bases and J dropped 6; count of bases not matched to a gene: 12. The germline gives CDR1 SGHVS, CDR2 FNYEAQ. The CDR3 reads CASSFVPTGVRDTQYF. For the CDR3, the DNA is TGTGCCAGCAGCTTCGTCCCCACAGGGGTAAGGGATACGCAGTATTTT.

The chain employs TRBV18 and TRBJ1-2; the match to TRBD1 covers 12 bases. CDR1 KGHSH and CDR2 LQKENI come from the germline V gene. This CDR3 has 15 residues. The ends lost 2 bases at V and 8 bases at J; junction bases unmatched: 6. CDR3 sequence (DNA): TGTGCCAGCTCACCAACGGGACAGGGGGCCGTGGGCTACACCTTC. The encoded protein is CASSPTGQGAVGYTF.

This chain links TRBV2 with TRBJ1-5; TRBD1 matches 8 bases. In germline, CDR1 is SNHLY, CDR2 FYNNEI. This CDR3 contains 15 residues. V trimming: 6 bases; J trimming: 3 bases; junction bases outside the gene matches: 7. In nucleotides, the CDR3 is TGTGCCAGCAGCGAACAGGGGGGAAACAATCAGCCCCAGCATTTT. As protein: CASSEQGGNNQPQHF.

This clone was observed a few times. J is TRBJ2-7 and V is TRBV27; the match to TRBD2 covers 9 bases. Germline V gene lookup returns CDR1 MNHEY and CDR2 SMNVEV (reference sequence). Trimming at V came to 2 bases and at J to 6 bases, leaving 8 bases not matched to a gene. The CDR3 totals 15 residues. CDR3 DNA sequence: TGTGCCAGCAGTTTACCGGGGACTAGCCCTCTCGAGCAGTACTTC. Translated, it gives CASSLPGTSPLEQYF.

The chain couples TRBV2 to TRBJ1-4; no firm D call. V lost 5 bases to trimming and J lost 0 bases, with 7 bases between them. The CDR3 contains 14 residues. CDR1 and CDR2 (germline): SNHLY, FYNNEI. CDR3 coding DNA: TGTGCCAGCAGTTACTTTTCAACTAATGAAAAACTGTTTTTT. As protein: CASSYFSTNEKLFF. The full variable domain, its missing parts supplied by reference TRBV2 and TRBJ1-4, is EPEVTQTPSHQVTQMGQEVILRCVPISNHLYFYWYRQILGQKVEFLVSFYNNEISEKSEIFDDQFSVERPDGSNFTLKIRSTKLEDSAMYFCASSYFSTNEKLFFGSGTQLSVL.

This chain connects TRBV7-9 to TRBJ2-1; TRBD1 aligns across 9 bases. This CDR3 has 15 amino acids. V lost 2 bases, J lost 7 bases, and 6 bases stayed unmatched. The V gene's germline CDR1 is SEHNR and CDR2 FQNEAQ (reference sequence). CDR3 protein: CASSLSLQGANEQFF. CDR3 sequence (DNA): TGTGCCAGCAGCTTATCCTTACAGGGGGCGAATGAGCAGTTCTTC.

The chain combines TRBV6-1 with TRBJ1-5; D is perhaps TRBD1 (6 bases). CDR3 length equals 15 residues. The germline V and J ends were trimmed by 2 bases and 7 bases, with 15 bases remaining between them. CDR1 is MNHNS and CDR2 is SASEGT in the germline V gene. CDR3 sequence: CASSEFGTGWQPQHF. CDR3 nucleotides: TGTGCCAGCAGTGAATTCGGAACAGGGTGGCAGCCCCAGCATTTT.

The chain has TRBV5-4 and TRBJ1-3; D not resolved. CDR1 is SGHNT, CDR2 YYREEE, per germline (reference sequence). The CDR3 is 14 residues long. V shed 3 bases and J shed 0 bases, with 7 bases lying between them. CDR3 bases: TGTGCCAGCAGCTGGAGAGGCTCTGGAAACACCATATATTTT. It specifies CASSWRGSGNTIYF.

The chain links TRBV5-6 to TRBJ2-2; the D call may be TRBD1 or TRBD2 (5 bases each). Germline values: CDR1 SGHDT, CDR2 YYEEEE. This CDR3 is built from 17 residues. Trimming took off 4 bases at V and 2 bases at J, with 18 bases between the two ends. CDR3 nucleotides: TGTGCCAGCAGCCAGGGCCGGGACCTACGAAACACCGGGGAGCTGTTTTTT. This sequence encodes CASSQGRDLRNTGELFF.

This chain uses TRBV2 with TRBJ1-3; D might be TRBD1 (6 bases). The CDR3 consists of 12 residues. Germline values: CDR1 SNHLY, CDR2 FYNNEI. V lost 11 bases to trimming and J lost 1 base, with 9 bases between them. The CDR3 loop is CAGGQSGNTIYF. CDR3 DNA sequence: TGTGCCGGAGGACAGTCTGGAAACACCATATATTTT. Using reference TRBV2 and TRBJ1-3 for the parts outside the CDR3, the full variable domain is EPEVTQTPSHQVTQMGQEVILRCVPISNHLYFYWYRQILGQKVEFLVSFYNNEISEKSEIFDDQFSVERPDGSNFTLKIRSTKLEDSAMYFCAGGQSGNTIYFGEGSWLTVV.

This chain connects TRBV7-2 to TRBJ2-7, with 7 bases fitting TRBD1. The CDR3 is 13 residues long. V lost 5 bases, J lost 3 bases, and 4 bases stayed unmatched. The germline V gene encodes CDR1 SGHTA and CDR2 FQGNSA. The CDR3, as DNA: TGTGCCAGCAGCCCCGGACAGGTCTACGAGCAGTACTTC. Translating gives CASSPGQVYEQYF.

On this clone itself: Other DNA sequences of this sample code for an identical CDR3. This chain connects TRBV5-1 to TRBJ1-1, with a possible D match to TRBD1 (5 bases). Trimming left V 4 bases short and J 1 base short, with 8 bases between. CDR3 size: 13 residues. The germline gives CDR1 SGHRS, CDR2 YFSETQ. The CDR3 bases are TGCGCCAGCAGCCTTCAGGGGAACACTGAAGCTTTCTTT. This gives the protein CASSLQGNTEAFF. Full variable domain (missing parts from reference TRBV5-1 and TRBJ1-1): KAGVTQTPRYLIKTRGQQVTLSCSPISGHRSVSWYQQTPGQGLQFLFEYFSETQRNKGNFPGRFSGRQFSNSRSEMNVSTLELGDSALYLCASSLQGNTEAFFGQGTRLTVV.

The chain combines TRBV9 with TRBJ2-2; TRBD2 agrees at 7 bases. J was trimmed by 2 bases and V by 4 bases; bases with no gene match: 11. Germline assignment: CDR1 SGDLS and CDR2 YYNGEE. This CDR3 comprises 17 residues. CDR3 amino acids: CASSSPSSGENTGELFF. The CDR3 coding sequence is TGTGCCAGCAGCTCCCCTTCAAGCGGGGAAAACACCGGGGAGCTGTTTTTT.

This clone was detected once. CDR3 bases: TGTGCCAGCAGCCCGACGGGGGCCACAGATACGCAGTATTTT. It yields the protein CASSPTGATDTQYF. This chain connects TRBV5-4 to TRBJ2-3; D assignment may be TRBD1 or TRBD2 (6 bases each). V lost 4 bases to trimming and J lost 2 bases, with 11 bases between them. Germline CDR1 SGHNT, CDR2 YYREEE (reference sequence). The CDR3 length is 14 residues. The full variable domain, with the rest looked up from reference TRBV5-4 and TRBJ2-3, is ETGVTQSPTHLIKTRGQQVTLRCSSQSGHNTVSWYQQALGQGPQFIFQYYREEENGRGNFPPRFSGLQFPNYSSELNVNALELDDSALYLCASSPTGATDTQYFGPGTRLTVL.

The V and J genes are TRBV13 and TRBJ2-1, with D maybe TRBD1 (6 bases). Germline loops: CDR1 PRHDT, CDR2 FYEKMQ (reference sequence). V lost 1 base and J 4 bases, leaving 11 bases between the germline ends. The CDR3 spans 15 residues. CDR3 sequence reads: CASSLVGQGYNEQFF. CDR3 sequence (DNA): TGTGCCAGCAGCTTAGTTGGGCAGGGGTACAATGAGCAGTTCTTC.

This chain links TRBV6-6 with TRBJ2-5, with 7 bases identical to TRBD1. The CDR3 runs to 16 residues. CDR1 and CDR2 (germline): MNHNY, SVGAGI (reference sequence). The V gene end was trimmed by 3 bases and the J gene end by 2 bases; junction bases not matched to a gene: 9. CDR3: CASSYFRDRLQETQYF. The DNA for the CDR3 is TGTGCCAGCAGTTATTTCCGGGACAGACTACAAGAGACCCAGTACTTC.